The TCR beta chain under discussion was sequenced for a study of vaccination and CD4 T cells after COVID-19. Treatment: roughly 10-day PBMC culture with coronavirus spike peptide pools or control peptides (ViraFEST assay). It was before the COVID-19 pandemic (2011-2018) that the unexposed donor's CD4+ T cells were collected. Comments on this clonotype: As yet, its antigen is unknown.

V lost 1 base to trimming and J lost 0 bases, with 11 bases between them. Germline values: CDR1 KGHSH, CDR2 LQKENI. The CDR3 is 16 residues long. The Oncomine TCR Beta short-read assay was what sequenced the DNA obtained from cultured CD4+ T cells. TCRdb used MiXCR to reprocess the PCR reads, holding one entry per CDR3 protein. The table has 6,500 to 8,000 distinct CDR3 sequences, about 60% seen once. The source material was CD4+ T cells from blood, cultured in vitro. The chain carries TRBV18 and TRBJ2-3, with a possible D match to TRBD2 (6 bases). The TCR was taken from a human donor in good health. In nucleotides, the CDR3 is TGTGCCAGCTCACCACTCGCGGGGCAGAGCACAGATACGCAGTATTTT. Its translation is CASSPLAGQSTDTQYF.